The clone carrying this T cell receptor beta chain showed up many times. Pregnancy or lactation, uncontrolled infections and other autoimmune diseases were grounds for excluding patients. The record originates from a study of Graves' ophthalmopathy and Graves' hyperthyroidism. The CDR3 consists of 17 residues. Deletions cut 0 bases from V and 3 bases from J, with 15 bases between. Germline-derived CDR1 and CDR2 are LNHDA and SQIVND (reference sequence). Amplified material comprised TCR beta CDR3 regions derived from RNA transcripts. Following a first-round RT-PCR that used HTBI primers, a second-round multiplex PCR was carried out. TCRdb fed the multiplex PCR reads into MiXCR, producing one record per CDR3 protein. This sample has more than 300,000 distinct CDR3 sequences, with less than 20% found just once.

The sample consisted of peripheral blood. The clonotype originates from a woman under 30 with stable Graves' hyperthyroidism. The chain combines TRBV19 with TRBJ1-5, with D maybe TRBD1 (5 bases). CDR3 in amino acids: CASSIESRARDNQPQHF. The CDR3 DNA is TGTGCCAGTAGTATAGAGTCCCGGGCCAGGGACAATCAGCCCCAGCATTTT.